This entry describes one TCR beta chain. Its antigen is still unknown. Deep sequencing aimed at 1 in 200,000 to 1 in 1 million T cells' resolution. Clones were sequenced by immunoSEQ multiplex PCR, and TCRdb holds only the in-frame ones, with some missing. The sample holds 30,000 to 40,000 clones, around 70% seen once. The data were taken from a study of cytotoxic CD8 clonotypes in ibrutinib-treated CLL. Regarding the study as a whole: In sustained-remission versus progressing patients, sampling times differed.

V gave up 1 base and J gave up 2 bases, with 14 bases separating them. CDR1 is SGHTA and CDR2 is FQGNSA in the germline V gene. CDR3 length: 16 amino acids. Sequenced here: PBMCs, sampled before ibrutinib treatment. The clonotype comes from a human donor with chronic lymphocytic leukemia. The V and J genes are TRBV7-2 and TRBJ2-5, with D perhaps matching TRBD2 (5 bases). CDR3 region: CASSLGSGRGQETQYF. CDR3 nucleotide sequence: TGTGCCAGCAGCTTAGGCTCGGGAAGAGGGCAAGAGACCCAGTACTTC.